This entry lists 20 T cell receptor beta chains sequenced from one sample in a study of T cell responses to AZD1222 COVID-19 vaccine. Libraries were prepared by immunoSEQ multiplex PCR; TCRdb keeps only in-frame clonotypes and omits some of them. This sample has 150,000 to 200,000 clones; about 87% occur once, and the top ten carry approximately 4%. The material was peripheral blood, obtained 28 days after the second dose of the MenACWY control vaccine. The receptors were sampled from an adult who received the MenACWY meningococcal vaccine as a control.

The CDR3 reads CASVGGDEQFF. CDR3 in DNA: TGTGCCAGCGTCGGGGGGGATGAGCAGTTCTTC. The chain combines TRBV7-9 with TRBJ2-1, with 8 positions matching TRBD2. Germline CDR1 SEHNR, CDR2 FQNEAQ (reference sequence). The ends lost 8 bases at V and 8 bases at J; junction bases unmatched: 2. This CDR3 region has 11 residues.

The genes are TRBV2 and TRBJ1-3, with D perhaps matching TRBD1 (6 bases). The CDR3 is 18 residues long. Trimming pared 6 bases from V and 2 bases from J, leaving 23 bases between. Germline loops: CDR1 SNHLY, CDR2 FYNNEI. The CDR3 reads CASSGRQAALSAGNTIYF. For the CDR3, the DNA is TGTGCCAGCAGCGGAAGACAGGCTGCACTCTCTGCTGGAAACACCATATATTTT.

The chain couples TRBV27 to TRBJ1-2; tentative D call: TRBD1 (6 bases). V shed 3 bases and J shed 5 bases, with 10 bases lying between them. Germline assignment: CDR1 MNHEY and CDR2 SMNVEV (reference sequence). There are 13 residues in the CDR3. The CDR3 protein is CASSFRGRYGYTF. DNA of the CDR3: TGTGCCAGCAGTTTCAGGGGTCGATATGGCTACACCTTC.

The rearrangement uses TRBV7-9 and TRBJ2-1; TRBD2 matches at 12 bases. Germline-derived CDR1 and CDR2 are SEHNR and FQNEAQ (reference sequence). J lost 2 bases, V lost 5 bases, and 1 base had no gene match. CDR3 length: 15 amino acids. The CDR3 DNA sequence: TGTGCCAGCAGCCGACTAGCGGGAGCCTACAATGAGCAGTTCTTC. This encodes CASSRLAGAYNEQFF.

The rearrangement uses TRBV6-1 and TRBJ1-5; D is possibly TRBD1 (5 bases). The CDR3 runs 14 residues. Germline V gene sequence: CDR1 MNHNS, CDR2 SASEGT. V was shortened by 1 base and J by 6 bases, with 10 bases between the two germline ends. CDR3 nucleotide sequence: TGTGCCAGCAGTGAAGGCCAGGGCCTTCAGCCCCAGCATTTT. Residues: CASSEGQGLQPQHF.

The chain is built from TRBV18 and TRBJ1-3; D not certain. V lost 5 bases and J lost 3, with 5 bases in between. There are 12 residues in the CDR3. Germline assignment: CDR1 KGHSH and CDR2 LQKENI. CDR3 loop: CASSSGGNTIYF. CDR3 DNA: TGTGCCAGCTCATCCGGTGGAAACACCATATATTTT.

The chain combines TRBV27 with TRBJ2-1; the match to TRBD2 covers 14 bases. Germline V gene lookup returns CDR1 MNHEY and CDR2 SMNVEV (reference sequence). There are 16 residues in the CDR3. V lost 5 bases to trimming and J lost 7 bases; unmatched junction nucleotides: 7. The CDR3 region has the DNA TGTGCCAGCAGTCTAGGGACTAGCGGGAGTAGGAATGAGCAGTTCTTC. Translating it yields CASSLGTSGSRNEQFF.

The chain joins TRBV28 to TRBJ1-1; 8 nucleotides line up with TRBD1. CDR3 size: 17 residues. V gave up 5 bases and J gave up 3 bases; unmatched junction bases: 14. Germline V CDR1 and CDR2: MDHEN, SYDVKM. CDR3: CASSLPDRDVFDTEAFF. As DNA, the CDR3 is TGTGCCAGCAGTCTCCCGGACAGGGATGTTTTTGACACTGAAGCTTTCTTT. The full variable domain, in which reference TRBV28 and TRBJ1-1 provide the parts outside the CDR3, is DVKVTQSSRYLVKRTGEKVFLECVQDMDHENMFWYRQDPGLGLRLIYFSYDVKMKEKGDIPEGYSVSREKKERFSLILESASTNQTSMYLCASSLPDRDVFDTEAFFGQGTRLTVV.

The chain carries TRBV11-1 and TRBJ1-2; D is ambiguous. Germline V gives CDR1 SGHAT, CDR2 FQDESV (reference sequence). The CDR3 spans 14 residues. The V gene lost 1 base and the J gene lost 3 bases, with 9 bases spanning the gap. CDR3 amino acids: CASSLEAGDYGYTF. CDR3 bases: TGTGCCAGCAGCTTAGAGGCGGGAGACTATGGCTACACCTTC.

This chain connects TRBV10-3 to TRBJ2-2, with 16 bases fitting TRBD2. Germline lookup yields CDR1 ENHRY and CDR2 SYGVKD. This CDR3 spans 17 amino acids. V trimming: 8 bases; J trimming: 6 bases; junction bases outside the gene matches: 9. In DNA, the CDR3 is TGTGCCATCTCCAATACGGGACTAGCGGGAGGGCCCGGGGAGCTGTTTTTT. This encodes CAISNTGLAGGPGELFF.

The V call is TRBV7-6, the J call TRBJ2-1; a weak D match, TRBD2 (6 bases). Germline V CDR1 and CDR2: SGHVS, FNYEAQ. This CDR3 is built from 15 residues. V was pared by 5 bases and J by 10 bases, with 21 bases between. The CDR3 here is CASSPGAGALSEQFF. The DNA for the CDR3 is TGTGCCAGCAGCCCCGGAGCGGGTGCCTTAAGCGAGCAGTTCTTC. Full variable domain (outside the CDR3, taken from reference TRBV7-6 and TRBJ2-1): GAGVSQSPRYKVTKRGQDVALRCDPISGHVSLYWYRQALGQGPEFLTYFNYEAQQDKSGLPNDRFSAERPEGSISTLTIQRTEQRDSAMYRCASSPGAGALSEQFFGPGTRLTVL.

The chain uses TRBV18 and TRBJ2-3, with D perhaps TRBD1 (6 bases). This CDR3 contains 14 residues. Trimming pared 4 bases from V and 2 bases from J, leaving 10 bases between. The germline gives CDR1 KGHSH, CDR2 LQKENI. The CDR3 DNA follows: TGTGCCAGCTCACTCGGACAGTTCACAGATACGCAGTATTTT. This translates into CASSLGQFTDTQYF.

This rearrangement joins TRBV6-5 to TRBJ1-4; D remains unclear. The CDR3 extends over 14 amino acids. V lost 0 bases and J lost 3, with 5 bases in between. The germline V gene has CDR1 MNHEY and CDR2 SVGAGI. The CDR3 region is CASSYSWPNEKLFF. The CDR3, as DNA: TGTGCCAGCAGTTACTCGTGGCCTAATGAAAAACTGTTTTTT.

This clone turned up a few times. V gene TRBV23-1 combines with J gene TRBJ2-5, with 9 bases fitting TRBD1. TRBV23-1 is placed among ORFs of uncertain function. CDR3 length: 16 amino acids. Trimming at V came to 0 bases and at J to 4 bases, leaving 6 bases not matched to a gene. CDR3 sequence reads: CASSQSERQGGETQYF. CDR3 in DNA: TGCGCCAGCAGTCAATCGGAGAGACAGGGGGGAGAGACCCAGTACTTC.

This chain joins TRBV9 and TRBJ1-1; no clear D. CDR1 and CDR2 (germline): SGDLS, YYNGEE. Trimming shortened V by 0 bases and J by 5 bases, and 11 bases separated the two germline ends. The CDR3 is 14 amino acids. The DNA of the CDR3 is TGTGCCAGCAGCGTAGGGAGGGTGGGGACTGAAGCTTTCTTT. This translates into CASSVGRVGTEAFF.

The CDR3: CASSPRPHEQYF. The DNA for the CDR3 is TGTGCCAGCAGCCCCCGACCGCACGAGCAGTACTTC. J is TRBJ2-7 and V is TRBV9; D is undetermined. The CDR3 runs 12 residues. Germline V gene data show CDR1 as SGDLS and CDR2 as YYNGEE. V dropped 4 bases and J dropped 5 bases, with 10 bases sitting between them.

The chain couples TRBV6-5 to TRBJ2-5, with 7 bases fitting TRBD2. Germline lookup yields CDR1 MNHEY and CDR2 SVGAGI. After removal of 0 bases from V and 1 base from J, the junction contained 2 bases not matched to a gene. The CDR3 has 15 amino acids. The CDR3 loop reads CASSYSGEGQETQYF. CDR3 DNA: TGTGCCAGCAGTTACTCGGGGGAGGGCCAAGAGACCCAGTACTTC.

This clone was recorded a few times. V is TRBV6-2 or TRBV6-3 and J is TRBJ1-5; D ambiguous. Germline V gene data show CDR1 as MNHEY and CDR2 as SVGEGT. This CDR3 region has 15 residues. The V end was cut by 2 bases, the J end by 5 bases, with 13 bases between. Here the CDR3 reads CASSYTTWADQPQHF. The CDR3 DNA sequence: TGTGCCAGCAGTTACACTACTTGGGCGGATCAGCCCCAGCATTTT.

This clone occurred a few times. This chain connects TRBV7-9 to TRBJ1-5, with 7 bases matching TRBD1. CDR3 size: 17 residues. V trimming: 1 base; J trimming: 7 bases; junction bases outside the gene matches: 13. Germline CDR1 is SEHNR and CDR2 is FQNEAQ (reference sequence). CDR3 sequence: CASSLVLGQGVRQPQHF. CDR3 bases: TGTGCCAGCAGCTTAGTGTTGGGCCAGGGGGTACGACAGCCCCAGCATTTT.

The chain is built from TRBV10-3 and TRBJ2-7; TRBD2 matches 11 bases. Germline values: CDR1 ENHRY, CDR2 SYGVKD. Unmatched junction bases numbered 3, after V lost 4 bases and J lost 4 bases. This CDR3 has 14 amino acids. CDR3: CAISVTSGSYEQYF. The CDR3 DNA is TGTGCCATCAGTGTAACTAGCGGGAGTTACGAGCAGTACTTC.